This is a list of T cell receptor beta chains from one sample in a study of T cell clones after liver transplantation. Sequenced by immunoSEQ multiplex PCR; TCRdb stores in-frame clones only, minus some. Counted here are about 70,000 clones, about four fifths occurring once; the ten biggest clones make up around 0.72%. The sample here was CD4+ T cells from blood, taken 12 months after liver transplant. The receptors were sampled from a human patient who received a liver transplant. These T cells may partly come from the graft donor. The CDR3 runs from the conserved cysteine through the conserved F or W. A D gene is named only where the DNA matches it firmly. Clone size is not always given. Where it is, it says once, few, many or a class for expanded clones.

CDR3 length,clone size,D gene,J gene,V gene,CDR3 DNA,CDR3 protein
14,-,TRBD2,TRBJ2-5,TRBV30,TGTGCCTGGAGTACGGGACTAGCTGTGGAGACCCAGTACTTC,CAWSTGLAVETQYF
13,-,-,TRBJ1-1,TRBV10-3,TGTGCCATCAGTGGAACCGGGAACACTGAAGCTTTCTTT,CAISGTGNTEAFF
13,-,-,TRBJ1-2,TRBV5-1,TGCGCCAGCAGCTTGGCTGGGGCGGGGGGCTACACCTTC,CASSLAGAGGYTF
14,once,-,TRBJ1-1,TRBV6-5,TGTGCCAGCAAGCGGGACATAACGAACACTGAAGCTTTCTTT,CASKRDITNTEAFF
15,-,TRBD1,TRBJ1-2,TRBV30,TGTGCCTGGAGGGCTATAACAGGGGTCAGCTATGGCTACACCTTC,CAWRAITGVSYGYTF
14,-,-,TRBJ2-7,TRBV2,TGTGCCAGCAGTGAACCCGGGAGCGCCTACGAGCAGTACTTC,CASSEPGSAYEQYF
12,-,-,TRBJ1-2,TRBV15,TGTGCCACCAGCCGGGAAAGCTATGGCTACACCTTC,CATSRESYGYTF
11,few,-,TRBJ2-2,TRBV6-4,TGTGCCAGCGGGAACACCGGGGAGCTGTTTTTT,CASGNTGELFF
14,-,-,TRBJ1-1,TRBV5-1,TGCGCCAGCAGCTTCGCTGGTTCGGACACTGAAGCTTTCTTT,CASSFAGSDTEAFF
14,-,-,TRBJ2-5,TRBV19,TGTGCCAGTAGTATGTGGCAGAGCCAAGAGACCCAGTACTTC,CASSMWQSQETQYF
15,-,TRBD2,TRBJ2-1,TRBV5-1,TGCGCCAGCAGCTCGGGACTAGCGGGTGGAAATGAGCAGTTCTTC,CASSSGLAGGNEQFF
16,-,-,TRBJ1-4,TRBV11-2,TGTGCCAGCAGCTCCGAAGGGGGAGGGGAGTACGAAAAACTGTTTTTT,CASSSEGGGEYEKLFF
14,-,-,TRBJ2-3,TRBV5-1,TGCGCCAGCAGCAGAGAGGGGGACACAGATACGCAGTATTTT,CASSREGDTDTQYF
13,-,-,TRBJ2-5,TRBV18,TGTGCCAGCTCACAGGATTTCCAAGAGACCCAGTACTTC,CASSQDFQETQYF
15,-,-,TRBJ2-3,TRBV18,TGTGCCAGCTCATCACCGACAGGGCGGGGAGATACGCAGTATTTT,CASSSPTGRGDTQYF
14,-,-,TRBJ1-1,TRBV28,TGTGCCAGCAGCCCCGGCCTCGGGAACACTGAAGCTTTCTTT,CASSPGLGNTEAFF
16,-,-,TRBJ1-4,TRBV28,TGTGCCACCACGGGGGGGGCAGGGGCAACTAATGAAAAACTGTTTTTT,CATTGGAGATNEKLFF